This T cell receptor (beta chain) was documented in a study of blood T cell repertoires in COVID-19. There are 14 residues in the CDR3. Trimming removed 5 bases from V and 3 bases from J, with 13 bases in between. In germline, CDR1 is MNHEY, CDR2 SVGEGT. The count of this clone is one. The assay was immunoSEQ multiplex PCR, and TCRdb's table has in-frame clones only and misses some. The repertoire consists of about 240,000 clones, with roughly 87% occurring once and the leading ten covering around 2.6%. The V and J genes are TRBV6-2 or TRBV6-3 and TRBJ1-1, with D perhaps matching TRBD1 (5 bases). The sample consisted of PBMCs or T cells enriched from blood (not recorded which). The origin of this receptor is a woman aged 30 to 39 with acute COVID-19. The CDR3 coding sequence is TGTGCCAGCAGTCGGCCAGGGAGGTACACTGAAGCTTTCTTT. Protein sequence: CASSRPGRYTEAFF.